The rows below give T cell receptor beta chains drawn from one sample of a study of multiple sclerosis patients with progressive multifocal leukoencephalopathy. Libraries were prepared by immunoSEQ multiplex PCR; TCRdb keeps only in-frame clonotypes and omits some of them. The sample records under 40,000 clones, almost 95% being singletons. The source material was PBMCs. Receptors originate from a man aged 25 to 45 with multiple sclerosis. Each CDR3 is given with its conserved first and last residue. Fields, in order: D gene, J gene, V gene, CDR3 protein. D genes are given only for firm matches.

d_gene: .; j_gene: TRBJ2-1; v_gene: TRBV6-5; CDR3aa: CASSSLTGTCAMKQFF
d_gene: TRBD1; j_gene: TRBJ1-5; v_gene: TRBV19; CDR3aa: CASSPDRGLSNQPQHF
d_gene: TRBD1; j_gene: TRBJ1-2; v_gene: TRBV6-1; CDR3aa: CASSEGNRGYTF
d_gene: .; j_gene: TRBJ2-2; v_gene: TRBV5-1; CDR3aa: CASSPGLRNTGELFF
d_gene: .; j_gene: TRBJ1-3; v_gene: TRBV15; CDR3aa: CATSRVRGSGNTIYF
d_gene: .; j_gene: TRBJ2-3; v_gene: TRBV4-3; CDR3aa: CASSQDLGGEKDTQYF
d_gene: .; j_gene: TRBJ1-6; v_gene: TRBV11-2; CDR3aa: CASSPGVQSSYNSPLHF
d_gene: .; j_gene: TRBJ1-1; v_gene: TRBV9; CDR3aa: CASSVGPFPTGAFF
d_gene: .; j_gene: TRBJ2-1; v_gene: TRBV7-7; CDR3aa: CASSWGPKGNEQFF
d_gene: .; j_gene: TRBJ2-5; v_gene: TRBV27; CDR3aa: CASSLRARPGVRQETQYF
d_gene: .; j_gene: TRBJ2-1; v_gene: TRBV5-1; CDR3aa: CASSPDPTFYNEQFF
d_gene: TRBD1; j_gene: TRBJ1-1; v_gene: TRBV10-3; CDR3aa: CAITSTRQGVNTEAFF
d_gene: .; j_gene: TRBJ1-3; v_gene: TRBV11-2; CDR3aa: CASSLDWDVIEGNTIYF